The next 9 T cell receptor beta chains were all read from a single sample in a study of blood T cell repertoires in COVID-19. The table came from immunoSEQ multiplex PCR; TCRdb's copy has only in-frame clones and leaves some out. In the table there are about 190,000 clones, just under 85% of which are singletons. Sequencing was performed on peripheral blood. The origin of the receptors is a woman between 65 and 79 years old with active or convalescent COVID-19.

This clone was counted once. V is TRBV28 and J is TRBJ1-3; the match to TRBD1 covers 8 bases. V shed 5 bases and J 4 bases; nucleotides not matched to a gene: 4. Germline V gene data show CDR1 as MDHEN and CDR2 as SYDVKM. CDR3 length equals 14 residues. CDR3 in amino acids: CASSARGLGNTIYF. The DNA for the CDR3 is TGTGCCAGCAGTGCCAGGGGGCTCGGAAACACCATATATTTT.

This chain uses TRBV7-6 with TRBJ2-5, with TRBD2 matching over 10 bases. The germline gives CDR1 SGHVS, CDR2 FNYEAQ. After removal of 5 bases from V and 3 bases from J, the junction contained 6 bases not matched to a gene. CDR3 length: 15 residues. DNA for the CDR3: TGTGCCAGCAGCGTGGGGACTAGCGCGGAAGAGACCCAGTACTTC. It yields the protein CASSVGTSAEETQYF.

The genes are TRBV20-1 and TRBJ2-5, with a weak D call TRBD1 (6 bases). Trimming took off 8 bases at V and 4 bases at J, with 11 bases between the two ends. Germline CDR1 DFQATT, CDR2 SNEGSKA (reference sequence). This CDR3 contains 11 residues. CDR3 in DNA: TGCAGTCAATTACAGGGAGAGACCCAGTACTTC. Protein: CSQLQGETQYF.

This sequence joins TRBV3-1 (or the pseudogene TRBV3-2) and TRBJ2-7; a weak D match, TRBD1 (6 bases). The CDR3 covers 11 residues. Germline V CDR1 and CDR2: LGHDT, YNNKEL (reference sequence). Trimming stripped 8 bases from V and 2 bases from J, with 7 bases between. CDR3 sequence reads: CASGQTYEQYF. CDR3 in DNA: TGTGCCAGCGGACAGACCTACGAGCAGTACTTC.

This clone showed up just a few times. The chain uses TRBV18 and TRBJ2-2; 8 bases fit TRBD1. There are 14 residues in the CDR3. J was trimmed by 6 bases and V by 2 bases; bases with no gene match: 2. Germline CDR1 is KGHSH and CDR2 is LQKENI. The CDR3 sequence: CASSPGQGSGELFF. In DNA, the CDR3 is TGTGCCAGCTCACCAGGACAGGGATCCGGGGAGCTGTTTTTT.

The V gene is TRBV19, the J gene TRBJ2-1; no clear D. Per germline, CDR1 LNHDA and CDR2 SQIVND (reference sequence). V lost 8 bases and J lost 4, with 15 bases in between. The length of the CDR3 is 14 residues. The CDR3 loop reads CASAPWQAYNEQFF. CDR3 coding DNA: TGTGCCAGTGCCCCCTGGCAGGCGTACAATGAGCAGTTCTTC.

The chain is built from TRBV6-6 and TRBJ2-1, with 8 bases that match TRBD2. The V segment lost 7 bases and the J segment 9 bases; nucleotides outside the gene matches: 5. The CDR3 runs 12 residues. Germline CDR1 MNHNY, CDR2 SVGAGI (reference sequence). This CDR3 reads CASKKRESEQFF. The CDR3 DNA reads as TGTGCCAGCAAGAAGCGGGAGAGTGAGCAGTTCTTC.

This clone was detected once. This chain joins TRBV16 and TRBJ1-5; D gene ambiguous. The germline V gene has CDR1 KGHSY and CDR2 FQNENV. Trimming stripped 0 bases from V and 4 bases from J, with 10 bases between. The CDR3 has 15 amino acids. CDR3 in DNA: TGTGCCAGCAGCCAATCCTTACGTGAGAATCAGCCCCAGCATTTT. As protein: CASSQSLRENQPQHF.

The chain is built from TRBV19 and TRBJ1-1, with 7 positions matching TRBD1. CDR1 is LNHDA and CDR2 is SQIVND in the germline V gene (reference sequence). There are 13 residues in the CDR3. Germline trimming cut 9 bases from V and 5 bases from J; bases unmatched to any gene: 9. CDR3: CASLGGARTEAFF. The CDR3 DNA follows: TGTGCCAGCCTAGGGGGCGCGAGGACTGAAGCTTTCTTT.